What follows are 18 T cell receptor beta chains derived from one specimen sequenced in a study of early T cells in non-severe SARS-CoV-2 infection. TCRdb passed the 5' RACE reads through MiXCR, listing each CDR3 protein once. The repertoire holds 75,000 to 80,000 distinct CDR3 sequences, about 11% seen once, with around 13% in the top ten. Sample: whole blood, taken at baseline. The receptor source for this set is an adult who was a healthcare worker with PCR-confirmed SARS-CoV-2 infection or an uninfected control (not recorded which).

The chain employs TRBV29-1 and TRBJ2-3, with D hard to call. The CDR3 has 13 residues. The V and J ends lost 6 bases and 1 base respectively, with 11 bases between them. The germline V gene encodes CDR1 SQVTM and CDR2 ANQGSEA. The CDR3 DNA reads TGCAGCGTCAGCGTCGGTGGCACAGATACGCAGTATTTT. This gives the protein CSVSVGGTDTQYF.

There are a few counts of this clonotype. This chain uses TRBV7-2 with TRBJ1-2; 7 nucleotides line up with TRBD1. CDR1 is SGHTA, CDR2 FQGNSA, per germline. Unmatched junction bases numbered 4, after V lost 5 bases and J lost 4 bases. The CDR3 length is 13 residues. CDR3 sequence: CASSRTGPYGYTF. The CDR3 coding sequence is TGTGCCAGCAGCCGGACAGGACCCTATGGCTACACCTTC.

This clonotype has just a few counts. The V call is TRBV4-1, the J call TRBJ1-5; D not certain. The germline gives CDR1 MGHRA, CDR2 YSYEKL. This CDR3 spans 18 amino acids. The V and J ends lost 0 bases and 0 bases respectively, with 15 bases between them. The CDR3 nucleotides are TGCGCCAGCAGCCAAGATAGGCGGCGCCTTTATAGCAATCAGCCCCAGCATTTT. Its translation is CASSQDRRRLYSNQPQHF.

This sequence joins TRBV5-4 and TRBJ1-2, with 7 bases fitting TRBD1. The germline V gene has CDR1 SGHNT and CDR2 YYREEE (reference sequence). The junction had 3 bases not matched to a gene; V was cut back by 3 bases and J by 4 bases. This CDR3 is 13 amino acids long. For the CDR3, the DNA is TGTGCCAGCAGCTGGGACAGCCTCTATGGCTACACCTTC. Its protein product is CASSWDSLYGYTF.

This clonotype appeared once. This chain links TRBV12-3 or TRBV12-4 with TRBJ2-5; 12 bases align to TRBD1. The ends lost 2 bases at V and 3 bases at J; junction bases unmatched: 4. The CDR3 consists of 16 residues. CDR3 bases: TGTGCCAGCAGTTTAACAGGGACAGGGGGCAAAGAGACCCAGTACTTC. This sequence encodes CASSLTGTGGKETQYF.

The genes are TRBV11-3 and TRBJ2-1; the D gene is possibly TRBD2 (7 bases). V lost 0 bases to trimming and J lost 7 bases, with 19 bases between them. This CDR3 has 17 amino acids. Germline values: CDR1 SGHNT, CDR2 YENEEA. CDR3 in amino acids: CASSLDRGGGTSNEQFF. The CDR3 DNA is TGTGCCAGCAGCTTAGATCGGGGCGGGGGCACCAGTAATGAGCAGTTCTTC.

Only a few counts were recorded for this clonotype. The chain has TRBV6-2 or TRBV6-3 and TRBJ1-2, with D possibly being TRBD1 (5 bases). CDR3 length equals 14 residues. The ends were cut back, 4 bases at V and 0 bases at J, with 9 bases in the middle. Germline CDR1 and CDR2: MNHEY and SVGEGT. CDR3 region: CASSLTASNYGYTF. The CDR3 DNA follows: TGTGCCAGCAGTTTGACAGCCTCTAACTATGGCTACACCTTC.

This clonotype was seen at least ten times. The chain recombines TRBV11-3 with TRBJ2-1; D remains unclear. Deletions cut 1 base from V and 5 bases from J, with 3 bases between. In germline, CDR1 is SGHNT, CDR2 YENEEA. The CDR3 loop spans 12 amino acids. CDR3: CASSLVHNEQFF. DNA for the CDR3: TGTGCCAGCAGCTTAGTGCACAATGAGCAGTTCTTC.

The rearrangement joins TRBV23-1 to TRBJ2-4; D perhaps matches TRBD2 (5 bases). TRBV23-1 counts as an open reading frame of uncertain function. This CDR3 has 18 amino acids. V was shortened by 4 bases and J by 0 bases, with 19 bases between the two germline ends. This CDR3 reads CASSPTHGETLAKNIQYF. CDR3 DNA: TGCGCCAGCAGTCCAACCCACGGGGAGACATTAGCCAAAAACATTCAGTACTTC.

This chain links TRBV11-2 with TRBJ2-3, with D hard to call. Trimming removed 5 bases at V and 0 bases at J, with 9 bases between. CDR3 size: 14 residues. Germline lookup yields CDR1 SGHAT and CDR2 FQNNGV. CDR3 region: CASSRTPSTDTQYF. Here the CDR3 DNA reads TGTGCCAGCAGCCGAACCCCAAGCACAGATACGCAGTATTTT.

V and J are TRBV28 and TRBJ2-1; perhaps D is TRBD1 or TRBD2 (7 bases each). Germline values: CDR1 MDHEN, CDR2 SYDVKM. The CDR3 is 14 residues long. Deletions cut 1 base from V and 7 bases from J, with 11 bases between. The CDR3 reads CASSLSQGGNEQFF. The CDR3 DNA follows: TGTGCCAGCAGTTTATCGCAGGGGGGGAATGAGCAGTTCTTC.

The rearrangement uses TRBV20-1 and TRBJ2-3, with D unclear. The V gene lost 0 bases and the J gene lost 2 bases, with 12 bases spanning the gap. Germline lookup yields CDR1 DFQATT and CDR2 SNEGSKA (reference sequence). The CDR3 length is 15 residues. CDR3 loop: CSARDPTGITDTQYF. In nucleotides, the CDR3 is TGCAGTGCTAGAGATCCTACTGGAATCACAGATACGCAGTATTTT.

This clonotype was observed at least ten times. The chain links TRBV7-2 to TRBJ2-3; TRBD2 matches at 7 bases. Germline trimming cut 1 base from V and 1 base from J; bases unmatched to any gene: 5. The CDR3 is 16 residues long. Per the germline V gene, CDR1 is SGHTA and CDR2 is FQGNSA. The CDR3 spells CASSLGTSYGTDTQYF. The CDR3 DNA reads TGTGCCAGCAGCTTAGGGACTAGTTACGGCACAGATACGCAGTATTTT.

Ten or more counts support this clonotype. The gene calls are TRBV20-1 and TRBJ1-1, with 9 bases identical to TRBD1. Germline CDR1 and CDR2: DFQATT and SNEGSKA (reference sequence). The J segment lost 5 bases and the V segment lost 4 bases, leaving 2 bases of the junction unmatched. The CDR3 runs to 12 residues. CDR3 DNA sequence: TGCAGTGCTAACAGGGGGCTGACTGAAGCTTTCTTT. Its protein is CSANRGLTEAFF.

A remark on this clonotype: A read error is possible here, since a much larger clone lies one base away. The chain carries TRBV11-2 and TRBJ2-5; D gene unclear. The CDR3 has 14 residues. Germline loops: CDR1 SGHAT, CDR2 FQNNGV. This CDR3 is CACSPRRNGETQYF. For the CDR3, the DNA is TGTGCCTGCAGTCCCCGAAGGAATGGAGAGACCCAGTACTTC.

The chain has TRBV28 and TRBJ2-7; D is undetermined. V lost 3 bases and J 9 bases, leaving 9 bases between the germline ends. CDR1 and CDR2 from the germline V gene are MDHEN and SYDVKM. The CDR3 has 11 residues. The CDR3 DNA reads TGTGCCAGCAGTTTTAGCCAGGCGCAGTACTTC. It encodes CASSFSQAQYF. Complete variable domain (other parts from reference TRBV28 and TRBJ2-7): DVKVTQSSRYLVKRTGEKVFLECVQDMDHENMFWYRQDPGLGLRLIYFSYDVKMKEKGDIPEGYSVSREKKERFSLILESASTNQTSMYLCASSFSQAQYFGPGTRLTVT.

V gene TRBV20-1 combines with J gene TRBJ2-1; 9 bases map to TRBD2. V lost 4 bases, J lost 8 bases, and 12 bases stayed unmatched. The CDR3 sequence is 15 residues long. CDR1 DFQATT and CDR2 SNEGSKA come from the germline V gene (reference sequence). DNA of the CDR3: TGCAGTGCTACAAACAGCGGGGGGCCTTTCTATGAGCAGTTCTTC. This sequence encodes CSATNSGGPFYEQFF.

This clonotype has a handful of counts. The chain carries TRBV3-1 and TRBJ2-5; 8 nucleotides align to TRBD2. V was clipped by 2 bases and J by 2 bases; unmatched bases: 7. From germline, CDR1 is LGHDT and CDR2 YNNKEL (reference sequence). The CDR3 contains 16 residues. The CDR3 DNA sequence: TGTGCCAGCAGCCAACGGCGGGGGGCCGGACAAGAGACCCAGTACTTC. Protein product: CASSQRRGAGQETQYF.